The T cell receptor (beta chain) under discussion was sequenced for a study of regulatory T cells in long-lasting Graves disease. Both iRepertoire HTBI primers and Arm-PCR of CDR3 regions were used to build the TCR beta libraries. TCRdb processed the multiplex PCR reads anew with MiXCR; each CDR3 protein has one entry. Of 500,000 or so distinct CDR3 sequences listed, 14% are singletons. The time point: newly diagnosed GD, antithyroid drugs for less than 3 months. PBMC RNA served as the TCR library source. This clonotype was picked up many times. The same sample was also studied in work on T cells in Graves' hyperthyroidism and ophthalmopathy.

Sequenced here: peripheral blood mononuclear cells (PBMCs), sampled at new diagnosis, from a patient treated with antithyroid drugs. The sequence derives from a woman between 50 and 59 years old with Graves disease.

CDR3 loop: CASSQDNEQFF. CDR3 DNA sequence: TGCGCCAGCAGCCAAGACAATGAGCAGTTCTTC. The chain has TRBV4-1 and TRBJ2-1; D call uncertain. This CDR3 contains 11 residues. The V and J ends lost 0 bases and 6 bases respectively, with 0 bases between them. Germline V gene lookup returns CDR1 MGHRA and CDR2 YSYEKL.